The 10 T cell receptor beta chains presented below share a single source sample, sequenced in a study of cytomegalovirus exposure and HLA in healthy donors. The PCR ran on 60 Vbeta and 13 Jbeta primers. Assay: immunoSEQ multiplex PCR; the TCRdb copy retains only in-frame clones and omits some. The data hold fewer than 200,000 clones, with approximately 81% observed a single time. Source material: PBMCs. The receptors originated from a man aged 18 to 30 in good health and CMV-seropositive.

V and J are TRBV7-9 and TRBJ1-5, with a weak D call TRBD1 (5 bases). The germline V and J ends were trimmed by 1 base and 5 bases, with 9 bases remaining between them. In germline, CDR1 is SEHNR, CDR2 FQNEAQ (reference sequence). The length of the CDR3 is 14 residues. CDR3 amino acids: CASSLGTSHQPQHF. DNA for the CDR3: TGTGCCAGCAGCTTAGGGACATCACATCAGCCCCAGCATTTT.

V gene TRBV7-6 combines with J gene TRBJ2-3; tentative D call: TRBD2 (6 bases). Germline loops: CDR1 SGHVS, CDR2 FNYEAQ. Between the trimmed V and J ends, which lost 6 bases and 5 bases, there was a span of 9 bases. This CDR3 comprises 12 residues. The CDR3 DNA sequence: TGTGCCAGCAGTTGGGGGGAAGATACGCAGTATTTT. This translates into CASSWGEDTQYF.

The CDR3: CASSYSQGVDTIYF. The DNA for the CDR3 is TGTGCCAGCAGTTACAGTCAGGGGGTAGACACCATATATTTT. The chain links TRBV6-5 to TRBJ1-3; 7 bases line up with TRBD1. V lost 2 bases and J lost 8; bases outside the gene matches: 6. Per germline, CDR1 MNHEY and CDR2 SVGAGI. This CDR3 has 14 residues.

V usage is TRBV7-6 and J usage is TRBJ1-5, with D perhaps TRBD1 (6 bases). Trimming took 5 bases from V and 4 from J, leaving 18 bases between them. Looked up from germline, CDR1 is SGHVS and CDR2 is FNYEAQ. The CDR3 is made up of 16 amino acids. The CDR3, as DNA: TGTGCCAGCAGCCCCAGCCGGGACACCAAAAATCAGCCCCAGCATTTT. Translation: CASSPSRDTKNQPQHF.

DNA for the CDR3: TGTGCCATCAGTGAGACCGGGACAGGCGGGCAGCCCCAGCATTTT. This encodes CAISETGTGGQPQHF. The V call is TRBV10-3, the J call TRBJ1-5, with 8 positions matching TRBD1. CDR1 and CDR2 (germline): ENHRY, SYGVKD. The CDR3 is 15 residues long. J was trimmed by 7 bases and V by 2 bases; bases with no gene match: 7.

V usage is TRBV27 and J usage is TRBJ2-7; 7 bases line up with TRBD1. CDR1 MNHEY and CDR2 SMNVEV come from the germline V gene (reference sequence). V lost 4 bases, J lost 5 bases, and 14 bases stayed unmatched. This CDR3 spans 16 amino acids. The CDR3 here is CASSSNPTTGYDEQYF. The CDR3 DNA sequence: TGTGCCAGCAGTTCAAACCCTACGACAGGGTATGACGAGCAGTACTTC.

The rearrangement uses TRBV4-2 and TRBJ2-7, with 9 bases fitting TRBD2. J was trimmed by 6 bases and V by 0 bases; bases with no gene match: 6. The CDR3 runs 15 residues. Germline V gene data show CDR1 as LGHNA and CDR2 as YNFKEQ. In DNA, the CDR3 is TGTGCCAGCAGCCAAGATGGGCGGGGGGGTATCGAGCAGTACTTC. Translated: CASSQDGRGGIEQYF.

The chain is built from TRBV7-6 and TRBJ2-5, with a possible D match to TRBD2 (6 bases). Germline lookup yields CDR1 SGHVS and CDR2 FNYEAQ. CDR3 length equals 12 residues. V was clipped by 4 bases and J by 5 bases, with 8 bases between them. The CDR3 protein is CASSSGGETQYF. In nucleotides, the CDR3 is TGTGCCAGCAGCTCTGGGGGGGAGACCCAGTACTTC.

This chain joins TRBV19 and TRBJ1-2, with TRBD1 identical over 9 bases. Germline lookup yields CDR1 LNHDA and CDR2 SQIVND (reference sequence). There are 13 residues in the CDR3. J lost 6 bases, V lost 5 bases, and 4 bases had no gene match. The CDR3 DNA follows: TGTGCCAGTAGTTCCGGGACAGGGCATGGCTACACCTTC. Amino acids: CASSSGTGHGYTF.

V usage is TRBV7-8 and J usage is TRBJ1-6; 8 nucleotides match TRBD1. CDR3 length: 16 amino acids. Germline V gene lookup returns CDR1 SGHVS and CDR2 FQNEAQ. Unmatched junction bases numbered 9, after V lost 4 bases and J lost 7 bases. CDR3 DNA sequence: TGTGCCAGCAGCTCCAGGCCGGGACAGGCGAATTCACCCCTCCACTTT. Translation: CASSSRPGQANSPLHF.